Listed below are T cell receptor beta chains from one sample, sequenced in a study of blood T cell repertoires in COVID-19. The data were produced by immunoSEQ multiplex PCR, yet TCRdb's version contains in-frame clones alone and is incomplete. Of fewer than 80,000 clones listed, roughly 92% were seen once; the top ten hold approximately 5%. The sequenced sample was peripheral blood. The receptors here all came from a human donor in a cohort sampled during active COVID-19. Each CDR3 is given without its conserved first and last residue. The D gene is left open where the match is weak.

D gene	V gene	J gene	CDR3 protein
TRBD1	TRBV19	TRBJ1-5	ASSSTGGQPQH
TRBD1	TRBV28	TRBJ1-5	ASSPQGGSLGPQH
.	TRBV5-1	TRBJ1-4	ASSRDTLNEKLF
.	TRBV30	TRBJ1-5	AYSRGISGNQPQH
.	TRBV12-5	TRBJ2-1	ASGPFGYNEQF
.	TRBV19	TRBJ1-1	ASSIGGSGQLNTEAF
TRBD2	TRBV5-6	TRBJ2-1	ASSVDLGGGNEQF
TRBD1	TRBV27	TRBJ1-4	ASSGQGEEKLF
.	TRBV5-5	TRBJ2-7	ASSYLVQGAAYEQY
.	TRBV7-9	TRBJ1-4	ASSLKDSYEKLF
TRBD1	TRBV19	TRBJ2-7	ASSTQGQPYEQY
.	TRBV3-1/TRBV3-2	TRBJ1-3	ASSEGEGFLSGNTIY
TRBD2	TRBV11-3	TRBJ2-2	ASSPIAGGTTGELF
.	TRBV11-3	TRBJ2-3	ASSLEGADTDTQY
.	TRBV9	TRBJ1-1	ASSGRGSGTEAF
.	TRBV4-2	TRBJ2-3	ASSQDSNTQY
TRBD2	TRBV6-5	TRBJ2-5	ASRPSGVAETQY
TRBD2	TRBV24-1	TRBJ2-1	ATSAISGSTLF
.	TRBV18	TRBJ1-2	ASSKGVPEPGYT
.	TRBV6-4	TRBJ1-2	ASSYTGSYGYT
TRBD1	TRBV14	TRBJ2-7	ASSPRTGGSSEQY
.	TRBV5-1	TRBJ2-3	ASSASGSTDTQY
.	TRBV19	TRBJ1-1	ASSTLRAGAF
.	TRBV28	TRBJ2-1	ASSLDSSSYNEQF
TRBD1	TRBV30	TRBJ1-2	AWYSGTGGYT
.	TRBV10-3	TRBJ2-7	AISEGGTWAYEQY
.	TRBV5-5	TRBJ1-2	ASSLGQGTYGYT
.	TRBV5-1	TRBJ2-1	ASSLSRDREQF
.	TRBV29-1	TRBJ1-2	SVGGGQVFENYGYT
.	TRBV3-1/TRBV3-2	TRBJ2-7	ASSHNTTGGEVHEQY
TRBD1	TRBV3-1/TRBV3-2	TRBJ1-2	ASSQGGDSSSYGHT
TRBD2	TRBV28	TRBJ2-7	ASSLQRGGYEQY
.	TRBV5-4	TRBJ1-1	ASSLPTRNTEAF
.	TRBV27	TRBJ2-1	ASSLSGNEQF
TRBD1	TRBV5-1	TRBJ2-7	ASSSTGTGGYEQY
TRBD1	TRBV27	TRBJ2-7	ASSFRTGNEQY
TRBD1	TRBV13	TRBJ1-2	ASSLRGQGNYGYT
.	TRBV2	TRBJ2-1	ASTSYGNEQF
TRBD2	TRBV7-6	TRBJ2-1	ASSSGLAGNWDEQF
TRBD2	TRBV3-1/TRBV3-2	TRBJ2-7	ASSPGGEQY
TRBD1	TRBV19	TRBJ2-1	ASSTGTGNEQF
.	TRBV7-6	TRBJ2-5	ASSLQETQY
TRBD1	TRBV2	TRBJ1-1	ASRRTGAEAF
.	TRBV9	TRBJ1-1	ASSKNPGSGTEAF
.	TRBV20-1	TRBJ1-3	SAIIGNTIY
.	TRBV13	TRBJ2-7	ASSFGGATYEQY
TRBD1	TRBV18	TRBJ1-2	ASSRPGGYGYT
TRBD2	TRBV5-5	TRBJ2-1	ASSAGLAGGGREQF
TRBD1	TRBV3-1/TRBV3-2	TRBJ2-3	ASSPKGFSGQGNRDTQY
.	TRBV5-6	TRBJ2-3	ASSRGQPPGTQY
TRBD2	TRBV6-5	TRBJ2-7	ASSYSLAEGGYEQY
.	TRBV5-6	TRBJ2-7	ASSLAGLARYEQY
TRBD1	TRBV7-2	TRBJ2-7	ASSPRQGGYEQY